The 31 T cell receptor beta chains reported below all come from one sample, sequenced in a study of pediatric ulcerative colitis. During colonoscopy, one to two rectal pinch biopsies were collected. Repertoires were generated with immunoSEQ multiplex PCR, while TCRdb's copy carries only in-frame clones and drops some. Of under 20,000 clones listed, just under 75% were seen once; the top ten hold 3.4%. Sequencing was carried out using gut tissue. The receptors here all came from a girl aged 5 to 17 with moderate ulcerative colitis.

V and J are TRBV25-1 and TRBJ1-5, with 7 bases aligning to TRBD1. Germline CDR1 is MGHDK and CDR2 is SYGVNS. V shed 4 bases and J 0 bases; nucleotides not matched to a gene: 9. This CDR3 spans 17 amino acids. The CDR3 loop reads CASSGGRQGSSNQPQHF. The DNA of the CDR3 is TGTGCCAGCAGTGGCGGGCGACAGGGCTCTAGCAATCAGCCCCAGCATTTT.

J is TRBJ2-6 and V is TRBV10-2; D unresolved. Trimming took 3 bases from V and 0 from J, leaving 12 bases between them. The CDR3 has 17 residues. CDR1 is WSHSY and CDR2 is SAAADI in the germline V gene. DNA of the CDR3: TGCGCCAGCAGTGATAATCTGCGAAGCTCTGGGGCCAACGTCCTGACTTTC. Its translation: CASSDNLRSSGANVLTF.

The chain recombines TRBV6-5 with TRBJ1-4, with 9 bases identical to TRBD1. Per the germline V gene, CDR1 is MNHEY and CDR2 is SVGAGI. The CDR3 consists of 14 residues. V was pared by 5 bases and J by 15 bases, with 13 bases of the junction left unmatched. CDR3 protein: CASSATTTGGLLFF. Written as DNA, the CDR3 is TGTGCCAGCAGTGCGACTACGACAGGGGGGTTGTTGTTTTTT.

This clone was found a few times. This rearrangement joins TRBV27 to TRBJ1-2; D not certain. Germline values: CDR1 MNHEY, CDR2 SMNVEV (reference sequence). V lost 7 bases to trimming and J lost 2 bases, with 8 bases between them. The CDR3 length is 12 residues. The CDR3 DNA is TGTGCCAGCAAAGAAGGAAACTATGGCTACACCTTC. Encoded protein: CASKEGNYGYTF.

V usage is TRBV19 and J usage is TRBJ1-5, with 11 bases aligning to TRBD1. CDR3 length: 13 residues. After removal of 5 bases from V and 11 bases from J, the junction contained 5 bases not matched to a gene. CDR1 is LNHDA, CDR2 SQIVND, per germline (reference sequence). The CDR3 DNA sequence: TGTGCCAGTAGTTTGGACAGGGGGCTATCCCAGCATTTT. It yields the protein CASSLDRGLSQHF.

This clone occurred once. The V gene is TRBV6-6, the J gene TRBJ1-1; D might be TRBD1 (5 bases). This CDR3 contains 14 residues. V was pared by 2 bases and J by 4 bases, with 11 bases between. CDR1 and CDR2 (germline): MNHNY, SVGAGI (reference sequence). DNA for the CDR3: TGTGCCAGCAGTTACGTCGGGGGGGTCACTGAAGCTTTCTTT. It specifies CASSYVGGVTEAFF.

This clone was picked up a small number of times. J is TRBJ1-4 and V is TRBV6-5; a weak D match, TRBD1 (5 bases). The CDR3 loop spans 13 amino acids. Germline V CDR1 and CDR2: MNHEY, SVGAGI. V was cut by 6 bases and J by 11 bases, with 16 bases left in between. CDR3 DNA: TGTGCCAGCAGCTTTGAGGAGGGGTGGAAACTGTTTTTT. Residues: CASSFEEGWKLFF.

The chain is built from TRBV6-6 and TRBJ2-3, with no clear D. The CDR3 is made up of 14 amino acids. With 8 bases removed from V and 4 bases from J, the gap between germline ends came to 16 bases. Germline V gene lookup returns CDR1 MNHNY and CDR2 SVGAGI (reference sequence). The CDR3 loop reads CASHDKAPSDTQYF. For the CDR3, the DNA is TGTGCCAGCCATGACAAGGCCCCTTCAGATACGCAGTATTTT.

The chain carries TRBV6-5 and TRBJ2-7; D possibly corresponds to TRBD1 (6 bases). This CDR3 region has 13 residues. Germline V gives CDR1 MNHEY, CDR2 SVGAGI. Deletions cut 6 bases from V and 3 bases from J, with 12 bases between. CDR3: CASRLTGSYEQYF. As DNA, the CDR3 is TGTGCCAGCAGGTTGACAGGAAGCTACGAGCAGTACTTC.

The chain carries TRBV20-1 and TRBJ2-5; a weak D match, TRBD2 (5 bases). CDR3 length: 10 amino acids. With 6 bases removed from V and 7 bases from J, the gap between germline ends came to 9 bases. The V gene's germline CDR1 is DFQATT and CDR2 SNEGSKA (reference sequence). CDR3 in amino acids: CSAWAGTQYF. The CDR3 nucleotides are TGCAGTGCGTGGGCGGGGACCCAGTACTTC.

Only one count was recorded for this clone. The rearrangement uses TRBV10-3 and TRBJ1-2; D remains ambiguous. Trimming cost V 3 bases and J 4 bases, with 24 bases left between them. This CDR3 region has 18 residues. CDR1 is ENHRY, CDR2 SYGVKD, per germline. CDR3 residues: CAISDQNGESPSLYGYTF. Here the CDR3 DNA reads TGTGCCATCAGTGATCAGAACGGGGAATCTCCCTCCCTCTATGGCTACACCTTC.

This clone was counted only a few times. This chain links TRBV4-1 with TRBJ1-1; D is perhaps TRBD1 (6 bases). Trimming removed 5 bases at V and 0 bases at J, with 13 bases between. The CDR3 loop spans 15 amino acids. Germline-derived CDR1 and CDR2 are MGHRA and YSYEKL. DNA for the CDR3: TGCGCCAGCAGCGCGTCAGGGGTTGTGAACACTGAAGCTTTCTTT. Protein: CASSASGVVNTEAFF.

V is TRBV6-6 and J is TRBJ2-1; 12 nucleotides match TRBD2. This CDR3 is 14 amino acids long. The V segment lost 6 bases and the J segment 5 bases; nucleotides outside the gene matches: 2. Germline assignment: CDR1 MNHNY and CDR2 SVGAGI (reference sequence). CDR3 in DNA: TGTGCCAGCAGACGACTAGCGGGAGACAATGAGCAGTTCTTC. As protein: CASRRLAGDNEQFF.

The rearrangement links TRBV27 to TRBJ2-7, with TRBD2 identical over 7 bases. V dropped 6 bases and J dropped 2; count of bases not matched to a gene: 22. Germline V gene lookup returns CDR1 MNHEY and CDR2 SMNVEV (reference sequence). The CDR3 totals 19 residues. The DNA for the CDR3 is TGTGCCAGCAGACCTTGGGCCGGCAGGCATTCCGGGACTACCTACGAGCAGTACTTC. Protein sequence: CASRPWAGRHSGTTYEQYF.

V is TRBV30 and J is TRBJ2-7; D not certain. This CDR3 spans 13 amino acids. V lost 3 bases to trimming and J lost 1 base, with 10 bases between them. The germline V gene has CDR1 GTSNPN and CDR2 SVGIG (reference sequence). The CDR3 region is CAWRVGPSYEQYF. DNA for the CDR3: TGTGCCTGGAGGGTCGGGCCGTCCTACGAGCAGTACTTC.

The chain has TRBV9 and TRBJ2-2; no definite D call. The CDR3 covers 14 residues. In germline, CDR1 is SGDLS, CDR2 YYNGEE. Trimming removed 0 bases from V and 5 bases from J, with 8 bases in between. Here the CDR3 DNA reads TGTGCCAGCAGCGTAGCCTGGGGTACCGGGGAGCTGTTTTTT. Residues: CASSVAWGTGELFF.

V usage is TRBV4-1 and J usage is TRBJ1-2; D gene ambiguous. CDR3 length equals 14 residues. Germline V CDR1 and CDR2: MGHRA, YSYEKL. V was pared by 1 base and J by 5 bases, with 11 bases between. The DNA for the CDR3 is TGCGCCAGCAGCCAAGGAGGACGGTATTATGGCTACACCTTC. Translated, it gives CASSQGGRYYGYTF.

The J gene is TRBJ2-3, the V gene TRBV18; TRBD1 aligns across 7 bases. The CDR3 runs 16 residues. V was pared by 4 bases and J by 1 base, with 8 bases of the junction left unmatched. The V gene's germline CDR1 is KGHSH and CDR2 LQKENI. The chain's CDR3 is CASSHPGQLGTDTQYF. In DNA, the CDR3 is TGTGCCAGCTCACATCCGGGACAGCTAGGCACAGATACGCAGTATTTT.

This chain connects TRBV5-4 to TRBJ2-2; the match to TRBD2 covers 14 bases. Trimming removed 6 bases from V and 6 bases from J; junction bases left unmatched: 10. Germline V gene lookup returns CDR1 SGHNT and CDR2 YYREEE (reference sequence). The CDR3 loop spans 17 amino acids. In nucleotides, the CDR3 is TGTGCCAGCACCACCTCTTTGACTAGCGGGGGGGCCGGGGAGCTGTTTTTT. Translation: CASTTSLTSGGAGELFF.

Here the CDR3 DNA reads TGTGCCAGCAGCGATCCAGGGGCGGGTAGCTATGGCTACACCTTC. Translation: CASSDPGAGSYGYTF. This chain joins TRBV7-9 and TRBJ1-2, with a weak D call TRBD1 (6 bases). V shed 5 bases and J shed 4 bases, with 17 bases lying between them. The CDR3 totals 15 residues. The germline V gene encodes CDR1 SEHNR and CDR2 FQNEAQ (reference sequence).

The gene calls are TRBV20-1 and TRBJ2-3; the D is unclear. This CDR3 is 11 amino acids long. CDR1 and CDR2 (germline): DFQATT, SNEGSKA (reference sequence). The V end lost 3 bases, the J end lost 4 bases, and 5 bases lay between the germline ends. Here the CDR3 reads CSASPADTQYF. DNA for the CDR3: TGCAGTGCTAGCCCCGCAGATACGCAGTATTTT.

The chain couples TRBV7-9 to TRBJ2-7; D call uncertain. V was pared by 1 base and J by 3 bases, with 10 bases between. CDR1 SEHNR and CDR2 FQNEAQ come from the germline V gene (reference sequence). This CDR3 comprises 14 residues. CDR3 sequence: CASSLVGRYYEQYF. The CDR3 DNA reads as TGTGCCAGCAGCTTAGTGGGCAGGTACTACGAGCAGTACTTC.

This clone was picked up a small number of times. This chain uses TRBV5-1 with TRBJ1-6, with 7 bases that match TRBD1. The junction had 15 bases not matched to a gene; V was cut back by 1 base and J by 8 bases. This CDR3 contains 18 residues. CDR1 and CDR2 from the germline V gene are SGHRS and YFSETQ. The CDR3, as DNA: TGCGCCAGCAGCTTGTCAGGCAGGGGGGGTAGTTTCCATTCACCCCTCCACTTT. Its protein product is CASSLSGRGGSFHSPLHF.

The V call is TRBV5-1, the J call TRBJ2-5; D is unresolved. The germline V and J ends were trimmed by 0 bases and 2 bases, with 5 bases remaining between them. The germline CDR1 and CDR2 sequences are SGHRS and YFSETQ. The CDR3 has 13 residues. The CDR3 nucleotides are TGCGCCAGCAGCTTGGCTACGCAAGAGACCCAGTACTTC. It codes for CASSLATQETQYF.

The V call is TRBV7-2, the J call TRBJ2-7; D is ambiguous. This CDR3 contains 11 residues. In germline, CDR1 is SGHTA, CDR2 FQGNSA. The germline V and J ends were trimmed by 5 bases and 2 bases, with 4 bases remaining between them. This CDR3 is CASSLTYEQYF. The DNA for the CDR3 is TGTGCCAGCAGCCTGACCTACGAGCAGTACTTC. Variable domain in full (rest from reference TRBV7-2 and TRBJ2-7): GAGVSQSPSNKVTEKGKDVELRCDPISGHTALYWYRQSLGQGLEFLIYFQGNSAPDKSGLPSDRFSAERTGGSVSTLTIQRTQQEDSAVYLCASSLTYEQYFGPGTRLTVT.

This clone was found a few times. The CDR3 DNA sequence: TGCGCCAGCAACCAACAGGGTAACACTGAAGCTTTCTTT. The encoded protein is CASNQQGNTEAFF. The chain employs TRBV10-2 and TRBJ1-1, with TRBD1 as a possible D gene (6 bases). Per germline, CDR1 WSHSY and CDR2 SAAADI. V lost 7 bases and J lost 2, with 11 bases in between. The CDR3 is made up of 13 amino acids.

This clone was recorded a few times. The chain combines TRBV27 with TRBJ1-5; possible D gene TRBD1, 6 bases. Germline V gene data show CDR1 as MNHEY and CDR2 as SMNVEV (reference sequence). V dropped 6 bases and J dropped 0 bases, with 15 bases sitting between them. The CDR3 runs to 16 residues. The CDR3 here is CASRKTGFYSNQPQHF. The CDR3 DNA is TGTGCCAGCAGAAAAACAGGGTTCTATAGCAATCAGCCCCAGCATTTT.

The chain has TRBV6-5 and TRBJ1-6; TRBD1 might be the D (6 bases). Germline V lookup: CDR1 MNHEY, CDR2 SVGAGI. V was cut by 7 bases and J by 8 bases, with 12 bases left in between. The CDR3 sequence is 13 residues long. CDR3 nucleotides: TGTGCCAGCAAAGAGGGGGTTTATTCACCCCTCCACTTT. As protein: CASKEGVYSPLHF.

The chain combines TRBV6-5 with TRBJ2-7; 9 bases are shared with TRBD1. The germline V gene encodes CDR1 MNHEY and CDR2 SVGAGI. This CDR3 is 16 amino acids long. V gave up 4 bases and J gave up 5 bases; unmatched junction bases: 12. CDR3 in amino acids: CASSFHQTGGGNEQYF. CDR3 in DNA: TGTGCCAGCAGTTTCCACCAGACAGGGGGAGGTAACGAGCAGTACTTC.

This chain joins TRBV19 and TRBJ2-5; TRBD1 or TRBD2 may be the D gene (6 bases each). CDR3 size: 13 residues. The germline gives CDR1 LNHDA, CDR2 SQIVND (reference sequence). Trimming stripped 5 bases from V and 1 base from J, with 8 bases between. CDR3 DNA: TGTGCCAGTAGTCCGGGGGCCCAAGAGACCCAGTACTTC. It encodes CASSPGAQETQYF. Full variable domain (rest looked up from reference TRBV19 and TRBJ2-5): DGGITQSPKYLFRKEGQNVTLSCEQNLNHDAMYWYRQDPGQGLRLIYYSQIVNDFQKGDIAEGYSVSREKKESFPLTVTSAQKNPTAFYLCASSPGAQETQYFGPGTRLLVL.

This clone has a handful of counts. Other nucleotide sequences in the sample specify the same CDR3. The chain employs TRBV27 and TRBJ1-5; D is possibly TRBD1 (5 bases). The CDR3 sequence is 14 residues long. With 5 bases removed from V and 7 bases from J, the gap between germline ends came to 15 bases. Germline CDR1 MNHEY, CDR2 SMNVEV (reference sequence). The CDR3 spells CASSPQGGGQPQHF. CDR3 sequence (DNA): TGTGCCAGCAGTCCTCAGGGAGGAGGACAGCCCCAGCATTTT.